What follows are 22 T cell receptor beta chains derived from one specimen sequenced in a study of blood T cell repertoires in COVID-19. Method: immunoSEQ multiplex PCR; TCRdb's copy keeps in-frame clones and lacks some. The table includes about 33,000 clones, 85% detected once. Sample: peripheral blood. The source of these receptors is an elderly man with active COVID-19.

The V gene is TRBV15, the J gene TRBJ1-5, with a tentative D call TRBD1 (5 bases). Germline CDR1 and CDR2: LNHNV and YYDKDF (reference sequence). This CDR3 is built from 15 residues. With 3 bases removed from V and 6 bases from J, the gap between germline ends came to 15 bases. The CDR3 protein is CATSREGRSGQPQHF. CDR3 coding DNA: TGTGCCACCAGCAGGGAGGGGCGGTCCGGTCAGCCCCAGCATTTT.

The chain joins TRBV18 to TRBJ2-6; possible D gene TRBD2, 5 bases. V gave up 3 bases and J gave up 2 bases, with 5 bases separating them. The CDR3 runs to 14 residues. Germline V CDR1 and CDR2: KGHSH, LQKENI. In DNA, the CDR3 is TGTGCCAGCTCACCTAGCGCTGGGGCCAACGTCCTGACTTTC. It specifies CASSPSAGANVLTF.

The V and J genes are TRBV6-2 or TRBV6-3 and TRBJ1-5; D unresolved. Germline lookup yields CDR1 MNHEY and CDR2 SVGEGT. The CDR3 consists of 15 residues. V lost 6 bases and J 0 bases, leaving 12 bases between the germline ends. The CDR3, as DNA: TGTGCCAGCAGCCGCCGTAGTGGTAGCAATCAGCCCCAGCATTTT. Residues: CASSRRSGSNQPQHF.

The chain employs TRBV9 and TRBJ1-3; no clear D. The ends were cut back, 0 bases at V and 1 base at J, with 5 bases in the middle. The CDR3 loop spans 14 amino acids. Germline V gene data show CDR1 as SGDLS and CDR2 as YYNGEE. The CDR3: CASSVEQSGNTIYF. CDR3 sequence (DNA): TGTGCCAGCAGCGTAGAACAGTCTGGAAACACCATATATTTT.

This chain joins TRBV27 and TRBJ1-5; D may be TRBD1 (6 bases). The CDR3 has 15 residues. Germline V gene sequence: CDR1 MNHEY, CDR2 SMNVEV (reference sequence). Trimming removed 8 bases at V and 2 bases at J, with 16 bases between. CDR3 bases: TGTGCCAGCCAGCGTCGGGGGGGCGGCAATCAGCCCCAGCATTTT. Its protein is CASQRRGGGNQPQHF.

The J gene is TRBJ2-7, the V gene TRBV6-5; the match to TRBD1 covers 9 bases. After removal of 4 bases from V and 2 bases from J, the junction contained 9 bases not matched to a gene. This CDR3 comprises 16 residues. Germline V gene sequence: CDR1 MNHEY, CDR2 SVGAGI. DNA of the CDR3: TGTGCCAGCAGTTTCCTCGGGACAGGGAATCCCTACGAGCAGTACTTC. Its protein product is CASSFLGTGNPYEQYF.

The chain links TRBV5-4 to TRBJ1-2, with TRBD1 as a possible D gene (6 bases). Germline CDR1 and CDR2: SGHNT and YYREEE (reference sequence). The CDR3 sequence is 14 residues long. The V end was cut by 4 bases, the J end by 7 bases, with 17 bases between. In DNA form, the CDR3 reads TGTGCCAGCAGCGGGAGGGGGTTGAGGGGTGGCTACACCTTC. It is translated as CASSGRGLRGGYTF.

This clone came up once. V gene TRBV10-3 combines with J gene TRBJ2-5, with D perhaps TRBD1 (5 bases). The V end was cut by 5 bases, the J end by 2 bases, with 15 bases between. The CDR3 runs to 15 residues. The germline gives CDR1 ENHRY, CDR2 SYGVKD. CDR3 sequence: CAISQTRVGQETQYF. The CDR3 DNA reads as TGTGCCATCAGTCAAACCAGGGTCGGGCAAGAGACCCAGTACTTC.

The J gene is TRBJ2-7, the V gene TRBV30; TRBD1 aligns across 9 bases. Germline CDR1 GTSNPN, CDR2 SVGIG (reference sequence). V gave up 2 bases and J gave up 9 bases; unmatched junction bases: 8. CDR3 size: 13 residues. CDR3 residues: CAWSYLTGGGQYF. Written as DNA, the CDR3 is TGTGCCTGGAGTTACCTCACAGGGGGCGGGCAGTACTTC. The full variable domain, in which reference TRBV30 and TRBJ2-7 provide the parts outside the CDR3, is SQTIHQWPATLVQPVGSPLSLECTVEGTSNPNLYWYRQAAGRGLQLLFYSVGIGQISSEVPQNLSASRPQDRQFILSSKKLLLSDSGFYLCAWSYLTGGGQYFGPGTRLTVT.

This clone was seen a few times. The chain has TRBV19 and TRBJ2-5; no firm D call. The V gene's germline CDR1 is LNHDA and CDR2 SQIVND (reference sequence). V was pared by 5 bases and J by 2 bases, with 9 bases between. The CDR3 has 13 amino acids. The CDR3 DNA follows: TGTGCCAGTAGTTATGCCTATCAAGAGACCCAGTACTTC. Its protein product is CASSYAYQETQYF.

The V and J genes are TRBV6-5 and TRBJ2-4; weak D call: TRBD1 (5 bases). The CDR3 is made up of 14 amino acids. Germline assignment: CDR1 MNHEY and CDR2 SVGAGI. V shed 6 bases and J shed 11 bases, with 20 bases lying between them. The CDR3: CASSRLSYDSLQYF. DNA for the CDR3: TGTGCCAGCAGCCGACTTTCGTACGACAGTCTTCAGTACTTC.

This chain links TRBV7-2 with TRBJ2-5, with D maybe TRBD1 (6 bases). V was cut by 4 bases and J by 0 bases, with 9 bases left in between. Germline V lookup: CDR1 SGHTA, CDR2 FQGNSA. The CDR3 is 14 amino acids. The CDR3 is CASSSQGHQETQYF. The CDR3 DNA follows: TGTGCCAGCAGCTCCCAGGGGCACCAAGAGACCCAGTACTTC. Full variable domain (missing parts from reference TRBV7-2 and TRBJ2-5): GAGVSQSPSNKVTEKGKDVELRCDPISGHTALYWYRQSLGQGLEFLIYFQGNSAPDKSGLPSDRFSAERTGGSVSTLTIQRTQQEDSAVYLCASSSQGHQETQYFGPGTRLLVL.

The rearrangement joins TRBV2 to TRBJ1-1, with D perhaps matching TRBD1 (5 bases). V shed 3 bases and J shed 11 bases, with 13 bases lying between them. Germline loops: CDR1 SNHLY, CDR2 FYNNEI. The CDR3 is 12 amino acids. The CDR3 region has the DNA TGTGCCAGCAGTGATAGATCAGGGAGGGCTTTCTTT. Protein: CASSDRSGRAFF.

V and J are TRBV12-5 and TRBJ2-2; 10 bases map to TRBD1. The V segment lost 3 bases and the J segment 3 bases; nucleotides outside the gene matches: 1. The germline gives CDR1 LGHNT, CDR2 FRNRAP. CDR3 length equals 15 residues. CDR3 amino acids: CASGFGQGDTGELFF. The CDR3 DNA follows: TGTGCTAGTGGTTTCGGACAGGGGGACACCGGGGAGCTGTTTTTT.

The table lists this clone with a few counts. This chain uses TRBV7-9 with TRBJ2-5; D unresolved. From germline, CDR1 is SEHNR and CDR2 FQNEAQ (reference sequence). The CDR3 consists of 13 residues. The V end was cut by 4 bases, the J end by 0 bases, with 6 bases between. The CDR3: CASSSGYQETQYF. The CDR3 DNA reads TGTGCCAGCAGCTCTGGCTACCAAGAGACCCAGTACTTC.

The rearrangement links TRBV13 to TRBJ1-1; D unresolved. With 1 base removed from V and 7 bases from J, the gap between germline ends came to 10 bases. CDR1 and CDR2 (germline): PRHDT, FYEKMQ (reference sequence). The CDR3 covers 13 residues. CDR3 protein: CASSLVRGGEAFF. In DNA form, the CDR3 reads TGTGCCAGCAGCTTAGTTCGTGGAGGTGAAGCTTTCTTT.

The V call is TRBV7-9, the J call TRBJ2-1; no reliable D call. Germline V gene data show CDR1 as SEHNR and CDR2 as FQNEAQ (reference sequence). The CDR3 totals 15 residues. Trimming shortened V by 4 bases and J by 8 bases, and 18 bases separated the two germline ends. CDR3 amino acids: CASSSHNGPQDEQFF. CDR3 nucleotides: TGTGCCAGCAGCTCGCATAATGGCCCCCAAGATGAGCAGTTCTTC.

The CDR3 nucleotides are TGTGCCAGCAGCTACCTAGCGGGGGAAGAGACCCAGTACTTC. It is translated as CASSYLAGEETQYF. V gene TRBV3-1 (or the pseudogene TRBV3-2) combines with J gene TRBJ2-5; 10 nucleotides line up with TRBD2. Germline loops: CDR1 LGHDT, CDR2 YNNKEL (reference sequence). V shed 5 bases, J shed 3 bases, and the junction held 3 bases outside the gene matches. CDR3 size: 14 residues.

This chain links TRBV28 with TRBJ1-1; D is perhaps TRBD1 (5 bases). The CDR3 is made up of 13 amino acids. V lost 7 bases to trimming and J lost 5 bases, with 14 bases between them. Germline V gene sequence: CDR1 MDHEN, CDR2 SYDVKM. The CDR3 protein is CASTEGARTEAFF. The CDR3 nucleotides read TGTGCCAGCACCGAAGGGGCAAGGACTGAAGCTTTCTTT.

This chain uses TRBV10-3 with TRBJ2-2; 9 positions match TRBD2. CDR3 length: 16 amino acids. Per germline, CDR1 ENHRY and CDR2 SYGVKD. Germline trimming cut 6 bases from V and 8 bases from J; bases unmatched to any gene: 13. The CDR3 loop is CAIRSSGASTGGELFF. The DNA of the CDR3 is TGTGCCATCAGATCTAGCGGGGCATCCACCGGGGGGGAGCTGTTTTTT.

Comments on this clone: Germline is not matched at one junction end, which may reflect a read error. The chain has TRBV2 and TRBJ2-7, with TRBD1 as a possible D gene (7 bases). This CDR3 is 11 amino acids long. Germline values: CDR1 SNHLY, CDR2 FYNNEI. The CDR3 loop reads CASRSRQGLNF. CDR3 nucleotides: TGTGCCAGCAGGAGCCGACAGGGACTGAACTTC.

The chain couples TRBV3-1 (or the pseudogene TRBV3-2) to TRBJ2-7; D remains unclear. The CDR3 contains 15 residues. Germline CDR1 reads LGHDT; CDR2 reads YNNKEL (reference sequence). V was trimmed by 1 base and J by 2 bases, leaving 12 bases between them. CDR3 sequence reads: CASSQGVQVAYEQYF. The CDR3, as DNA: TGTGCCAGCAGCCAAGGGGTCCAGGTTGCCTACGAGCAGTACTTC.